This TCR beta chain derives from a study of blood T cell repertoires in COVID-19. TCRdb keeps only in-frame clones here, not all; method: immunoSEQ multiplex PCR. The sample yields some 500,000 clones, around 87% seen once. CDR1 is LGHNA, CDR2 YSLEER, per germline. V lost 0 bases to trimming and J lost 0 bases, with 9 bases between them. This CDR3 has 15 residues. The material sequenced was PBMCs or T cells enriched from blood (not recorded which). The V gene is TRBV4-3, the J gene TRBJ2-7, with TRBD1 as a possible D gene (6 bases). This clonotype was obtained from a woman in her 40s who had recovered from COVID-19. CDR3 in DNA: TGCGCCAGCAGCCAAGAGGGACACGTCTCCTACGAGCAGTACTTC. Its protein is CASSQEGHVSYEQYF.